The rows below give T cell receptor beta chains drawn from one sample of a study of T cell responses to AZD1222 COVID-19 vaccine. Method: immunoSEQ multiplex PCR; TCRdb's copy keeps in-frame clones and lacks some. The repertoire holds 96,000 or so clones, with roughly nine tenths as singletons. The input for sequencing was peripheral blood, taken on day 0 of AZD1222 vaccination. Receptor source: an adult in good health. CDR3s leave out the opening cysteine and the closing phenylalanine or tryptophan. D genes are given only for firm matches.

V gene: TRBV28; D gene: .; CDR3 protein: ASSLGGDSNQPQH
V gene: TRBV20-1; D gene: TRBD1; CDR3 protein: SARGQSEAF
V gene: TRBV21-1; D gene: .; CDR3 protein: ASVAGWSPLH
V gene: TRBV18; D gene: TRBD1; CDR3 protein: ASSPLRTGMNTEAF
V gene: TRBV29-1; D gene: .; CDR3 protein: SVGDSGANVLT
V gene: TRBV19; D gene: .; CDR3 protein: ASSGSNQPQH
V gene: TRBV4-1; D gene: .; CDR3 protein: ASSQGWTAGQPQH
V gene: TRBV12-3/TRBV12-4; D gene: .; CDR3 protein: ASTGGARVAQY
V gene: TRBV3-1/TRBV3-2; D gene: .; CDR3 protein: ASSQAFYGYT
V gene: TRBV15; D gene: .; CDR3 protein: ATSRRAGTNSYNEQF
V gene: TRBV7-6; D gene: .; CDR3 protein: ASSPYNTEAF
V gene: TRBV20-1; D gene: TRBD1; CDR3 protein: SAYRGEAF
V gene: TRBV12-3/TRBV12-4; D gene: .; CDR3 protein: ASSRYGNTIY
V gene: TRBV18; D gene: .; CDR3 protein: ATAGTVPNTGELF
V gene: TRBV2; D gene: .; CDR3 protein: ASSGQGITEAF
V gene: TRBV28; D gene: .; CDR3 protein: ASSSVDRNNQPQH
V gene: TRBV30; D gene: .; CDR3 protein: AWGNGSPLGGYT